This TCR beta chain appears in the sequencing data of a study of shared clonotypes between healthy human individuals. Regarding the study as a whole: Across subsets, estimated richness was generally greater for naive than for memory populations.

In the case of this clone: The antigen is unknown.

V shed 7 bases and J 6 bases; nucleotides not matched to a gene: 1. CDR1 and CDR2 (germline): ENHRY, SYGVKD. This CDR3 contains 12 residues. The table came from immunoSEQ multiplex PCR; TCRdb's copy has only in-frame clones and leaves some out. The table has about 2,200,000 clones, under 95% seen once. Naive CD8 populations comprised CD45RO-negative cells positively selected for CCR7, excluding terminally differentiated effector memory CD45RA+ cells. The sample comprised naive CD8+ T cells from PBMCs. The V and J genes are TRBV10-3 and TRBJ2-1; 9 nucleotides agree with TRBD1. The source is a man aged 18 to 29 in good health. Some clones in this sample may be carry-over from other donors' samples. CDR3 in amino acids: CAIKTGGNEQFF. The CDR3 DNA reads TGTGCCATCAAGACAGGGGGCAATGAGCAGTTCTTC.